This T cell receptor beta chain was retrieved from a study of T cell responses to AZD1222 COVID-19 vaccine. About this clone: Its target is unknown.

The trim removed 0 bases at V and 1 base at J, leaving 3 bases unmatched. The CDR3 is 16 residues long. The V gene's germline CDR1 is SGDLS and CDR2 YYNGEE. Assay: immunoSEQ multiplex PCR; the TCRdb copy retains only in-frame clones and omits some. The sample lists 120,000 to 150,000 clones; more than 85% were seen once. Findings of the study overall: Among vaccine-associated CD4 TCRs, coverage spanned spike, with dominance at 160-218 and 743-854.

Sample: peripheral blood, taken 28 days after the second AZD1222 dose. The genes are TRBV9 and TRBJ2-5; TRBD2 agrees at 10 bases. This receptor was obtained from an adult who received the AZD1222 COVID-19 vaccine. The CDR3 nucleotides read TGTGCCAGCAGCGTAGCTTTAGCGGGGGGCCAAGAGACCCAGTACTTC. Its translation: CASSVALAGGQETQYF.